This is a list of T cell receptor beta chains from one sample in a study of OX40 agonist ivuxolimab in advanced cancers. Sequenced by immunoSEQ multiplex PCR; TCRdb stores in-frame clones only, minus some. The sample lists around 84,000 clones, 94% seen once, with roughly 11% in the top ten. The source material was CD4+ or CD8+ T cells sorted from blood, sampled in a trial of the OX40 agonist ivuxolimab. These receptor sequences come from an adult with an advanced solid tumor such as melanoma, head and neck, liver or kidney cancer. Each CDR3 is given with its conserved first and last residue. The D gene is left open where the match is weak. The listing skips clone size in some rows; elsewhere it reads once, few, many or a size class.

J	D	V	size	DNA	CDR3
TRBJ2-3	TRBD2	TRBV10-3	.	TGTGCCATCAGTGGGGGGACTAGCGGTAGCACAGATACGCAGTATTTT	CAISGGTSGSTDTQYF
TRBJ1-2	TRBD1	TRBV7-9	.	TGTGCCAGCAGCTTAGGCCAGGGGGACTATGGCTACACCTTC	CASSLGQGDYGYTF
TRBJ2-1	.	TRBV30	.	TGTGCCTGGAGTGCCTCGGGCTACAATGAGCAGTTCTTC	CAWSASGYNEQFF
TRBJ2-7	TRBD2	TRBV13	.	TGTGCCAGCAGCTTGGCGGGTAGCGGGAGGGCCGAGCAGTACTTC	CASSLAGSGRAEQYF
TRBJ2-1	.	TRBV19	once	TGTGCCAGTAGTATAGCCAGTGGCGCCTACAATGAGCAGTTCTTC	CASSIASGAYNEQFF
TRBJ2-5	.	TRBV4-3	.	TGCGCCAGCAGCCAGGGAAGGCAGGTAGAGACCCAGTACTTC	CASSQGRQVETQYF
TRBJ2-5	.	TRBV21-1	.	TGTGCCAGCAGCAAGCGAGGGTGTGGGACCCAGTACTTC	CASSKRGCGTQYF
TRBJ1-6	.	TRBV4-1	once	TGCGCCAGCAGCCACGCCGGGAGCGGATCACCCCTCCACTTT	CASSHAGSGSPLHF
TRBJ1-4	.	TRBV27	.	TGTGCCAGCAGTTTAATCGCCAGGGGTGAAAAACTGTTTTTT	CASSLIARGEKLFF
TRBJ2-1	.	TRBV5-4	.	TGTGCCAGCAGCGGGACGGCTACCGATCCTAATGAGCAGTTCTTC	CASSGTATDPNEQFF
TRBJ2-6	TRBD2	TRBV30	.	TGTGCCTGGACCTCAGGTCGGGGGGCTGGGGCCAACGTCCTGACTTTC	CAWTSGRGAGANVLTF
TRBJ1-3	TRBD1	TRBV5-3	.	TGTGCCAGAAGCTTCCAGGGGGCTGCAGGAAACACCATATATTTT	CARSFQGAAGNTIYF
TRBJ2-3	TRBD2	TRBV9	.	TGTGCCAGCAGCGTAGCTCTCGGACTAGCGCCAGGTCGAGACACAGATACGCAGTATTTT	CASSVALGLAPGRDTDTQYF
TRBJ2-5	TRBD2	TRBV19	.	TGTGCCAGTAGTATAATCCTAGCGGGAGAGGAGACCCAGTACTTC	CASSIILAGEETQYF
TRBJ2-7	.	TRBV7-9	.	TGTGCCAGCAGCCCACCACAAAGGCCAAGTCGCTCCTACGAGCAGTACTTC	CASSPPQRPSRSYEQYF
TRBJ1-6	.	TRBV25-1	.	TGTGCCAGCAGTGAATGGGGCAGGGGTCATTCACCCCTCCACTTT	CASSEWGRGHSPLHF
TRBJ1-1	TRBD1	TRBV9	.	TGTGCCAGCAGCGAGGGGGTCGACAGGGCCATGGCTGAAGCTTTCTTT	CASSEGVDRAMAEAFF
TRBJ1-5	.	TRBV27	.	TGTGCCAGCAGTCCTTTGAGGTCAGGCAATCAGCCCCAGCATTTT	CASSPLRSGNQPQHF
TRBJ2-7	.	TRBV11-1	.	TGTGCCAGCAGCTTAGTGGCTGGGACTTATGAGCAGTACTTC	CASSLVAGTYEQYF
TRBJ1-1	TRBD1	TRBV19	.	TGTGCCAGTAGTATAGAGGCAGGGGGGGACGCTGAAGCTTTCTTT	CASSIEAGGDAEAFF
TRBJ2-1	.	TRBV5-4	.	TGTGCCAGCAGCTGGACTCGTAATCATGAGCAGTTCTTC	CASSWTRNHEQFF
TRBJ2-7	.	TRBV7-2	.	TGTGCCAGCAGCTTAGGACAGTCCGCCTACGAGCAGTACTTC	CASSLGQSAYEQYF
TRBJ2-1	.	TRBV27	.	TGTGCCAGCAGTCCCCTGCGGGACAGCCAGTACAATGAGCAGTTCTTC	CASSPLRDSQYNEQFF
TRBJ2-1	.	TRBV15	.	TGTGCCACCAGCAGCGGGACTTTCGGCTTGGGCTACAATGAGCAGTTCTTC	CATSSGTFGLGYNEQFF
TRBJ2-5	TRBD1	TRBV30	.	TGTGCCTGGGGGACAGTCCCCCAAGAGACCCAGTACTTC	CAWGTVPQETQYF
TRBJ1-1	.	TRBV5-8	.	TGTGCCAGCAGCTTGGGAGCCACTGAAGCTTTCTTT	CASSLGATEAFF
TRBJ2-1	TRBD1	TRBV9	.	TGTGCCAGCAGCGTCAACACAGGGGTGGTTACCTACAATGAGCAGTTCTTC	CASSVNTGVVTYNEQFF
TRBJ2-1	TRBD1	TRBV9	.	TGTGCCAGCAGCGTAGGGACAGGGTACAATGAGCAGTTCTTC	CASSVGTGYNEQFF
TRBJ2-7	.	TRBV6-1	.	TGTGCCAGCAGTGGCGGGAAAACCTACGAGCAGTACTTC	CASSGGKTYEQYF
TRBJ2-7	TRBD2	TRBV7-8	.	TGTGCCAGCAGCTTAGCGTTGGGCGGGAGATGGGAGGAGCAGTACTTC	CASSLALGGRWEEQYF
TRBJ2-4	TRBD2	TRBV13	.	TGTGCCAGCAGCTCCCTAGCGGGAGGCGGCAAAAACATTCAGTACTTC	CASSSLAGGGKNIQYF
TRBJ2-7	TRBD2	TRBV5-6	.	TGTGCCAGCAGCGATGGACTAGCGGGAGCCTACGAGCAGTACTTC	CASSDGLAGAYEQYF
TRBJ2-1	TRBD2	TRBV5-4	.	TGTGCCAGCAGCGGGCTGGGCATAGCGGGACATGAGCAGTTCTTC	CASSGLGIAGHEQFF
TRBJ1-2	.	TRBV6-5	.	TGTGCCAGCAGTTACAACCATAGAGGACTCGCCTATGGCTACACCTTC	CASSYNHRGLAYGYTF
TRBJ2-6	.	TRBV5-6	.	TGTGCCAGCAGCTACGGGTCCTTCTCTGGGGCCAACGTCCTGACTTTC	CASSYGSFSGANVLTF
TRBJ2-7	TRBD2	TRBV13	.	TGTGCCAGCAGCTTAGGTGGACTAGCGGCCTACGAGCAGTACTTC	CASSLGGLAAYEQYF
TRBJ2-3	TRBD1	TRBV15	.	TGTGCCACCAGAACCGGGACAGGGAGCACAGATACGCAGTATTTT	CATRTGTGSTDTQYF
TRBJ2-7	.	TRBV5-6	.	TGTGCCAGCAGCTTGCCCGGGCGCGAGCAGTACTTC	CASSLPGREQYF
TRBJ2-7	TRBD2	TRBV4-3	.	TGCGCCAGCAGCCAAGATAGAACTAGCGAACAATACGAGCAGTACTTC	CASSQDRTSEQYEQYF
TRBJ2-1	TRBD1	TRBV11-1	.	TGTGCCAGCAGCTCCGACAGGGGGAGCTACAATGAGCAGTTCTTC	CASSSDRGSYNEQFF
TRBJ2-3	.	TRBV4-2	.	TGTGCCAGCAGCCAAGATAGAGTCCCTGATACGCAGTATTTT	CASSQDRVPDTQYF
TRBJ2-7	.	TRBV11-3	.	TGTGCCAGCAGCCTAAGGGGGGAGCAGTACTTC	CASSLRGEQYF
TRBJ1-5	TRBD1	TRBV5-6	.	TGTGCCAGCAGCCGCAAGACAGGGGATAGCAATCAGCCCCAGCATTTT	CASSRKTGDSNQPQHF
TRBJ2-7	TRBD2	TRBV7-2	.	TGTGCCAGCAGCTCCCTAGCGGGTAGCTCCTACGAGCAGTACTTC	CASSSLAGSSYEQYF
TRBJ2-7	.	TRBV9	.	TGTGCCAGCAGCTACGGGCGGGAGCAGTACTTC	CASSYGREQYF
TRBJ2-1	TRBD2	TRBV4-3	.	TGCGCCAGCAGCACCGGGACTAGCGGGAGTAGTGAGCAGTTCTTC	CASSTGTSGSSEQFF
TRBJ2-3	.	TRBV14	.	TGTGCCAGCAGCCAAGACCGACTGAGCACAGATACGCAGTATTTT	CASSQDRLSTDTQYF
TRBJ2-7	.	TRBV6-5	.	TGTGCCAGCAGTCTTAATCCGGGGTACGAGCAGTACTTC	CASSLNPGYEQYF
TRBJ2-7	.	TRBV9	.	TGTGCCAGCAGCCTCTCCGGTGCATACGAGCAGTACTTC	CASSLSGAYEQYF
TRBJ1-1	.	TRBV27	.	TGTGCCAGCATGAGGTGGGGTCGGGACACTGAAGCTTTCTTT	CASMRWGRDTEAFF
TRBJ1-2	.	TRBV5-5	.	TGTGCCAGCAGCCGTACAGGGGGCTACACCTTC	CASSRTGGYTF
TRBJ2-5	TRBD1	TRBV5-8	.	TGTGCCAGCAGTTTGGGACAGACCCCTCAAGAGACCCAGTACTTC	CASSLGQTPQETQYF
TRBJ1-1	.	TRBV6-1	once	TGTGCCAGCAGTGAAGGGGTGGCAGCGTGGGGGAATCCACCTGAAGCTTTCTTT	CASSEGVAAWGNPPEAFF